This T cell receptor (beta chain) was documented in a study of T cell responses to AZD1222 COVID-19 vaccine (dated by TCRdb to about 2021). As for the study more broadly: AZD1222 recipients whose second dose came at about 4 weeks and those whose second dose came at about 12 weeks were combined into one group, since spike-specific TCR depth and breadth did not differ between the two schedules. A total of approximately 230 trial participants underwent TCR sequencing, of whom around 200 received two doses of AZD1222 and about 26 received two doses of the MenACWY control vaccine. Enrollment into the trials was organized by age into subgroups of 18-55, 56-69 and 70-plus years, and those subgroups contained approximately 160, 26 and 62 TCR-sequenced participants, respectively. The study at large found these results: Conclusions about previously exposed vaccinees are limited, since just five to seven AZD1222 recipients were seropositive for SARS-CoV-2 at baseline. The whole spike protein was spanned by vaccine-associated CD4 TCRs, and dominant responses were seen in regions 160-218 and 743-854. Spike-specific TCR breadth and depth rose significantly after two AZD1222 doses compared with day 0 and with MenACWY recipients. Because no day 14 peak-response samples were available, repertoires were characterized only after the peak T cell response. Epitopes outside the regions mutated in the B.1.351 and B.1.1.7 variants were reportedly recognized by nearly half of the unique spike-specific TCRs. Participants were mostly white British, with more females than males. The authors suggested clonal diversity may have been underestimated. The 56-69-year group was small, and its depth increase did not reach significance, likely because of low power.

The sample's time point label is to be understood as: baseline before first vaccination. Vaccinee samples were obtained from the UK trials COV001 and COV002, which included a single-blind randomized controlled phase 2/3 trial of AZD1222 (ChAdOx1 nCoV-19) in healthy adults. Trial participant PBMC samples were collected at day 0 and day 28 after the second dose for TCRbeta chain sequencing. There are 16 amino acids in the CDR3, from cysteine to phenylalanine inclusive. Left in the record is the CDR3 DNA by itself, 48 bases read in frame from the first base. Per the germline V gene (reference sequence), SGHNT is the CDR1 and YYREEE is the CDR2. For this chain, trimming is 3 bases at the V end and 10 bases at the J end, and the number of junction bases without a gene match is 13. The CDR3 regions of human TCRbeta chains were analyzed by immunosequencing. In the original analysis: Repertoire TCRs were matched against a reference library of SARS-CoV-2-specific TCRs generated with the MIRA antigen-specificity platform. Breadth was defined as the fraction of unique TCRs that were SARS-CoV-2-associated, and depth was defined as the fraction of total T cells that were SARS-CoV-2-associated. Each spike-specific TCR was assigned to its reactive spike region and to a CD4 or CD8 class using the MIRA data. Log10-transformed breadth and depth values were compared by one-way ANOVA with Sidak's multiple comparisons tests. TCRdb holds this immuneACCESS table with in-frame rearrangements only. Some clones are missing; in checked studies, unresolved V genes explain under half, and the rest has no known cause. For V, J and clone size, that table is used; D and trimming come from the DNA. Present in this sample are 120,000 to 150,000 clones, around 91% of which were seen just once. The ten largest clones capture about 4.6% of the sample.

With respect to this clone: It has no known antigen specificity. No much larger clone is present one base from it, and per-base qualities are unavailable.

The sample here was peripheral blood, taken on day 0 of AZD1222 vaccination. The chain uses TRBV5-4 and TRBJ2-1, and 10 junction bases match TRBD2. The receptor's source is an adult in good health. The bases read TGTGCCAGCAGCTCTTCTAGCGGGAGCGTCCTTCGGGAGCAGTTCTTC. Its amino acids are CASSSSSGSVLREQFF. With the rest looked up from the reference TRBV5-4 and TRBJ2-1 genes rather than sequenced, the full variable domain is ETGVTQSPTHLIKTRGQQVTLRCSSQSGHNTVSWYQQALGQGPQFIFQYYREEENGRGNFPPRFSGLQFPNYSSELNVNALELDDSALYLCASSSSSGSVLREQFFGPGTRLTVL.